This TCR beta chain is from a study of blood T cell repertoires in COVID-19. Study at large: Sites in the United States, Italy and Spain provided acute and convalescent COVID-19 samples. The analysed material was cDNA or gDNA that came from T cells, B-cell-depleted T cells, or PBMCs.

In the original processing: How many nucleated cells were present was estimated from reference gene primer amplification. The table came from immunoSEQ multiplex PCR; TCRdb's copy has only in-frame clones and leaves some out. The V and J calls and clone size come from that table; D and trimming were worked out from the DNA. The sample gives about 200,000 clones, approximately 87% of which show up once; about 2.2% is in the top ten. This clone was found a few times. Specimen: peripheral blood. This sequence originates from a woman between 45 and 60 years old with acute or convalescent COVID-19.

The CDR3 nucleotides are TGTGCCACCAGTGATCGGACAGAACTGGGGAATCAGCCCCAGCATTTT. Protein product: CATSDRTELGNQPQHF. This chain links TRBV24-1 with TRBJ1-5; a weak D match, TRBD1 (6 bases). Germline V gene data show CDR1 as KGHDR and CDR2 as SFDVKD. Between the trimmed V and J ends, which lost 3 bases and 4 bases, there was a span of 15 bases. The length of the CDR3 is 16 residues.